The present T cell receptor beta chain was sequenced within a study of cytomegalovirus exposure and HLA in healthy donors. Remarks on this clone: Its cognate antigen is unknown.

This CDR3 contains 15 residues. Germline V gives CDR1 SGDLS, CDR2 YYNGEE. J was trimmed by 2 bases and V by 2 bases; bases with no gene match: 3. General study findings and limits: Associated with cytomegalovirus, according to the listing, were around 160 TCR beta chains.

Sequencing was performed with immunoSEQ multiplex PCR; in TCRdb, only in-frame clones are kept and a portion is missing. The data hold 150,000 to 170,000 clones, with 86% observed a single time. What was sequenced was PBMCs. J is TRBJ1-3 and V is TRBV9; 8 nucleotides match TRBD1. The receptor comes from a man in his late teens or twenties in good health and CMV-seropositive. The CDR3 region is CASSVGRGPGNTIYF. As DNA, the CDR3 is TGTGCCAGCAGCGTGGGCAGGGGGCCTGGAAACACCATATATTTT.